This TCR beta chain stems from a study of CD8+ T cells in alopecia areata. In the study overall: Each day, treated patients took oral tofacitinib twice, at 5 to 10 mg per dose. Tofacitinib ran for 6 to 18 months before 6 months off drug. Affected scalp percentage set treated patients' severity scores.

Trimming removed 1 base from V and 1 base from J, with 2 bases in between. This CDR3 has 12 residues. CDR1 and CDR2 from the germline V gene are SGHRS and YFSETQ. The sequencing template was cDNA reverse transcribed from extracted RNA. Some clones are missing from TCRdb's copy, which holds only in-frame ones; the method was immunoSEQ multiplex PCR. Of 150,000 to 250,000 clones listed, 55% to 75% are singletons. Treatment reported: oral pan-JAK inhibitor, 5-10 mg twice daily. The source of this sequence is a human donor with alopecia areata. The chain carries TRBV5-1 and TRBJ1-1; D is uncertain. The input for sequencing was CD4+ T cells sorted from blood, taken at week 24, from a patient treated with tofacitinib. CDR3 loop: CASSLSNTEAFF. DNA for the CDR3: TGCGCCAGCAGCTTGTCGAACACTGAAGCTTTCTTT.